The 6 T cell receptor beta chains given below trace back to one sample, sequenced in a study of blood T cells in healthy people across ages. A second PCR of about 7 to 12 cycles used a sample-barcoded 5' primer and a J-beta primer mix. TCRdb fed the 5' RACE reads into MiXCR, producing one record per CDR3 protein. The sample lists about 670,000 distinct CDR3 sequences, over 40% occurring once. The sample consisted of blood. The receptor set was obtained from a woman older than 75 in good health.

This clonotype has at least ten counts. The chain joins TRBV25-1 to TRBJ2-5; the D gene is possibly TRBD2 (5 bases). The CDR3 is 13 residues long. Germline lookup yields CDR1 MGHDK and CDR2 SYGVNS. V gave up 2 bases and J gave up 13 bases, with 17 bases separating them. This CDR3 reads CASSESRLEVLYF. Here the CDR3 DNA reads TGTGCCAGCAGTGAAAGTAGGTTGGAGGTCCTGTACTTC.

This rearrangement joins TRBV7-9 to TRBJ2-7, with D perhaps TRBD2 (7 bases). Per germline, CDR1 SEHNR and CDR2 FQNEAQ (reference sequence). V gave up 5 bases and J gave up 6 bases, with 20 bases separating them. The CDR3 runs to 15 residues. CDR3 sequence (DNA): TGTGCCAGCAGCCTAGGAGGGAGGGGGACCTCCGAGCAGTACTTC. Translation: CASSLGGRGTSEQYF.

The rearrangement uses TRBV7-9 and TRBJ2-3, with 9 positions matching TRBD1. Germline trimming cut 11 bases from V and 14 bases from J; bases unmatched to any gene: 17. Germline lookup yields CDR1 SEHNR and CDR2 FQNEAQ (reference sequence). The CDR3 spans 13 residues. The CDR3 bases are TGTGCCGGGACAGGGCGGGAGCACAGATACGCGTATTTT. This encodes CAGTGREHRYAYF. The full variable domain, its missing parts supplied by reference TRBV7-9 and TRBJ2-3, is DTGVSQNPRHKITKRGQNVTFRCDPISEHNRLYWYRQTLGQGPEFLTYFQNEAQLEKSRLLSDRFSAERPKGSFSTLEIQRTEQGDSAMYLCAGTGREHRYAYFGPGTRLTVL.

This clonotype was counted many times. V usage is TRBV29-1 and J usage is TRBJ2-5, with TRBD1 matching over 8 bases. The CDR3 sequence is 12 residues long. The germline gives CDR1 SQVTM, CDR2 ANQGSEA. J lost 5 bases, V lost 7 bases, and 6 bases had no gene match. CDR3 nucleotide sequence: TGCAGCGGAAACAGGGGGGATGAGACCCAGTACTTC. It translates to CSGNRGDETQYF.

This clonotype has a count of ten or more. The genes are TRBV7-8 and TRBJ2-7; D call uncertain. The V gene lost 5 bases and the J gene lost 0 bases, with 11 bases spanning the gap. The CDR3 consists of 14 residues. From germline, CDR1 is SGHVS and CDR2 FQNEAQ. The CDR3 DNA sequence: TGTGCCAGCAGCCACGGACGGTTCTCCTACGAGCAGTACTTC. It specifies CASSHGRFSYEQYF.

This clonotype was found a few times. The genes are TRBV6-5 and TRBJ1-2; 7 bases fit TRBD1. Looked up from germline, CDR1 is MNHEY and CDR2 is SVGAGI. V was clipped by 0 bases and J by 6 bases; unmatched bases: 13. The CDR3 has 17 amino acids. The CDR3 spells CASSYSFLRQGAHGYTF. The CDR3 DNA sequence: TGTGCCAGCAGTTACTCTTTCCTCAGACAGGGTGCTCATGGCTACACCTTC.